Sequencing of this TCR beta chain was carried out in a study of T cells in Graves' hyperthyroidism and ophthalmopathy. Germline V gene data show CDR1 as MNHEY and CDR2 as SVGAGI. Trimming pared 4 bases from V and 7 bases from J, leaving 13 bases between. The CDR3 totals 13 residues. General observations from the study: Most thyroid clonotypes expanded above 0.001 were also detected in blood. The model forecast ophthalmopathy, anticipating it by a median around 6.9 months before onset.

TCR beta CDR3 regions were amplified from RNA. During a first-round RT-PCR of the TCR CDR3, the HTBI primer set was used. MiXCR was run by TCRdb on the multiplex PCR reads, yielding one entry per CDR3 protein. The sample lists about 540,000 distinct CDR3 sequences; approximately 44% were seen once. Stable hyperthyroidism: no ophthalmopathy progression over 18 months of follow-up. Disease duration under 2 months; hyperthyroidism patients were aged 18 to 65. This clonotype was observed a few times. Its antigen is not known. What was sequenced was peripheral blood or thyroid tissue (not recorded which). This clonotype was obtained from a woman aged 18-30 years with Graves' hyperthyroidism. The chain has TRBV6-5 and TRBJ1-2, with a possible D match to TRBD1 (5 bases). CDR3 protein: CASSSPGSPGYTF. The CDR3 bases are TGTGCCAGCAGTTCCCCAGGGAGTCCTGGCTACACCTTC.